The 23 T cell receptor beta chains reported below all come from one sample, sequenced in a study of preoperative IRX-2 immunotherapy in early breast cancer (dated by TCRdb to between 2018 and 2021). Library generation was performed with the immunoSEQ multiplex PCR assay. TCRdb took this table from immuneACCESS and kept in-frame rearrangements with V and J called. Such tables lack part of the clones; where checked against another copy, unresolved V genes explain under half of the gap, and the rest is unexplained. Within this sample are around 30,000 clones, with 65% to 85% of them counted one time only. The biggest ten clones account for under 4% of the sample. The treatment or condition label, as the study defines it: preoperative locoregional IRX-2 cytokine immunotherapy. Sample collection occurred from a patient treated with IRX-2 immunotherapy. The receptors here all came from a human donor with breast cancer.

The chain carries TRBV6-8 and TRBJ2-1; 7 bases line up with TRBD1. Germline V gives CDR1 MNHGY, CDR2 SAAAGT. V trimming: 7 bases; J trimming: 4 bases; junction bases outside the gene matches: 4. This CDR3 is built from 13 residues. The CDR3 is CASIWDRYNEQFF. The CDR3 DNA follows: TGTGCCAGCATCTGGGACAGATACAATGAGCAGTTCTTC.

This chain uses TRBV6-8 with TRBJ1-5; tentatively, D is TRBD1 (5 bases). The CDR3 loop spans 15 amino acids. V was trimmed by 6 bases and J by 4 bases, leaving 16 bases between them. Germline values: CDR1 MNHGY, CDR2 SAAAGT. CDR3 region: CASRGPWRLNQPQHF. In DNA form, the CDR3 reads TGTGCCAGCAGGGGGCCTTGGCGGCTGAATCAGCCCCAGCATTTT.

This clone was found once. V usage is TRBV18 and J usage is TRBJ2-7; D could derive from TRBD1 or TRBD2 (7 bases each). The ends were cut back, 6 bases at V and 11 bases at J, with 17 bases in the middle. The CDR3 contains 12 residues. Germline V gene lookup returns CDR1 KGHSH and CDR2 LQKENI. The chain's CDR3 is CASSPGEGAEYF. The CDR3 region has the DNA TGTGCCAGCTCCCCCGGGGAGGGGGCAGAGTACTTC.

This clone is a singleton in its sample. The V gene is TRBV11-3, the J gene TRBJ1-1; 7 bases agree with TRBD1. The germline V gene has CDR1 SGHNT and CDR2 YENEEA. The CDR3 spans 14 residues. The ends lost 3 bases at V and 5 bases at J; junction bases unmatched: 6. In DNA, the CDR3 is TGTGCCAGCAGCTTGGAGCCAGGGGGTACTGAAGCTTTCTTT. This sequence encodes CASSLEPGGTEAFF. Full variable domain (rest looked up from reference TRBV11-3 and TRBJ1-1): EAGVVQSPRYKIIEKKQPVAFWCNPISGHNTLYWYLQNLGQGPELLIRYENEEAVDDSQLPKDRFSAERLKGVDSTLKIQPAELGDSAVYLCASSLEPGGTEAFFGQGTRLTVV.

The chain couples TRBV28 to TRBJ2-6; D gene uncertain. CDR1 MDHEN and CDR2 SYDVKM come from the germline V gene. Trimming left V 5 bases short and J 0 bases short, with 8 bases between. The CDR3 covers 15 residues. This CDR3 reads CASSGYPSGANVLTF. In nucleotides, the CDR3 is TGTGCCAGCAGTGGATACCCCTCTGGGGCCAACGTCCTGACTTTC.

The rearrangement links TRBV11-3 to TRBJ2-1; D gene ambiguous. This CDR3 is built from 14 residues. In germline, CDR1 is SGHNT, CDR2 YENEEA. Trimming shortened V by 4 bases and J by 5 bases, and 12 bases separated the two germline ends. The CDR3 protein is CASSSKPRDNEQFF. The CDR3 DNA is TGTGCCAGCAGCTCAAAACCCCGGGACAATGAGCAGTTCTTC.

The V call is TRBV19, the J call TRBJ2-7; a possible D gene is TRBD2 (7 bases). The CDR3 sequence is 12 residues long. Germline loops: CDR1 LNHDA, CDR2 SQIVND (reference sequence). Trimming took 3 bases from V and 9 from J, leaving 12 bases between them. The CDR3 protein is CASSIKGGLQYF. The CDR3 nucleotides are TGTGCCAGTAGTATCAAGGGGGGGTTGCAGTACTTC.

This chain links TRBV5-1 with TRBJ2-7; tentatively, D is TRBD2 (7 bases). V was pared by 4 bases and J by 2 bases, with 19 bases between. Germline CDR1 SGHRS, CDR2 YFSETQ. The CDR3 is made up of 16 amino acids. The CDR3 loop reads CASSPPGEGGTYEQYF. The CDR3 region has the DNA TGCGCCAGCAGCCCCCCGGGGGAGGGGGGCACCTACGAGCAGTACTTC.

This chain connects TRBV29-1 to TRBJ2-7; D might be TRBD1 or TRBD2, each matching 7 bases. CDR1 SQVTM and CDR2 ANQGSEA come from the germline V gene. V was cut by 6 bases and J by 7 bases, with 22 bases left in between. This CDR3 has 14 residues. CDR3 DNA: TGCAGCGTCCTAAAGGCCGGGACAGCGGGAGAGCAGTACTTC. Encoded protein: CSVLKAGTAGEQYF.

The chain recombines TRBV11-3 with TRBJ2-5, with D perhaps TRBD1 (5 bases). Between the trimmed V and J ends, which lost 3 bases and 1 base, there was a span of 9 bases. The CDR3 is made up of 14 amino acids. CDR1 and CDR2 (germline): SGHNT, YENEEA. The chain's CDR3 is CASSFGQGQETQYF. The CDR3 nucleotides are TGTGCCAGCAGCTTCGGGCAGGGCCAAGAGACCCAGTACTTC.

This chain joins TRBV5-1 and TRBJ1-3; tentatively, D is TRBD1 (6 bases). Germline V CDR1 and CDR2: SGHRS, YFSETQ. This CDR3 is built from 21 residues. V shed 1 base and J shed 1 base, with 27 bases lying between them. Here the CDR3 DNA reads TGCGCCAGCAGCTTGAGGCCCCCGGGACAAGGAACCTCTGCTTCTGGAAACACCATATATTTT. Translation: CASSLRPPGQGTSASGNTIYF.

The chain uses TRBV11-3 and TRBJ2-5; D gene uncertain. Deletions cut 3 bases from V and 1 base from J, with 12 bases between. The CDR3 extends over 15 amino acids. Germline loops: CDR1 SGHNT, CDR2 YENEEA. The CDR3 sequence is CASSLVGRSQETQYF. CDR3 nucleotide sequence: TGTGCCAGCAGCTTGGTGGGTAGGAGCCAAGAGACCCAGTACTTC. Full variable domain (missing parts from reference TRBV11-3 and TRBJ2-5): EAGVVQSPRYKIIEKKQPVAFWCNPISGHNTLYWYLQNLGQGPELLIRYENEEAVDDSQLPKDRFSAERLKGVDSTLKIQPAELGDSAVYLCASSLVGRSQETQYFGPGTRLLVL.

This chain uses TRBV5-1 with TRBJ1-2; the D gene is possibly TRBD1 (5 bases). The V end was cut by 2 bases, the J end by 0 bases, with 8 bases between. This CDR3 spans 14 amino acids. Looked up from germline, CDR1 is SGHRS and CDR2 is YFSETQ. CDR3: CASSLQVANYGYTF. CDR3 nucleotide sequence: TGCGCCAGCAGCTTACAGGTAGCTAACTATGGCTACACCTTC.

This clone appeared a few times. This chain joins TRBV11-3 and TRBJ2-5, with 8 nucleotides matching TRBD2. This CDR3 is 17 amino acids long. CDR1 and CDR2 (germline): SGHNT, YENEEA. After removal of 3 bases from V and 2 bases from J, the junction contained 11 bases not matched to a gene. In DNA, the CDR3 is TGTGCCAGCAGCTTCGGCCTAGCGGGCCCGGTACAAGAGACCCAGTACTTC. The encoded protein is CASSFGLAGPVQETQYF.

The chain employs TRBV15 and TRBJ2-5; D remains ambiguous. This CDR3 is 14 amino acids long. The germline CDR1 and CDR2 sequences are LNHNV and YYDKDF (reference sequence). The ends were cut back, 5 bases at V and 5 bases at J, with 15 bases in the middle. The CDR3 sequence: CATSGGRVEETQYF. The CDR3 DNA reads TGTGCCACCAGCGGCGGAAGGGTAGAGGAGACCCAGTACTTC.

The V and J genes are TRBV6-8 and TRBJ2-5, with D maybe TRBD2 (5 bases). V was pared by 6 bases and J by 1 base, with 12 bases between. The V gene's germline CDR1 is MNHGY and CDR2 SAAAGT. This CDR3 contains 14 residues. The CDR3 DNA reads TGTGCCAGCAGAGCGGACTGGAGCCAAGAGACCCAGTACTTC. Translated, it gives CASRADWSQETQYF.

V gene TRBV15 combines with J gene TRBJ1-3; D is unresolved. CDR1 is LNHNV and CDR2 is YYDKDF in the germline V gene (reference sequence). Trimming took off 0 bases at V and 2 bases at J, with 8 bases between the two ends. This CDR3 spans 15 amino acids. The CDR3 spells CATSRDLVTGNTIYF. The DNA for the CDR3 is TGTGCCACCAGCAGAGATTTGGTTACTGGAAACACCATATATTTT. The full variable domain, with the rest looked up from reference TRBV15 and TRBJ1-3, is DAMVIQNPRYQVTQFGKPVTLSCSQTLNHNVMYWYQQKSSQAPKLLFHYYDKDFNNEADTPDNFQSRRPNTSFCFLDIRSPGLGDTAMYLCATSRDLVTGNTIYFGEGSWLTVV.

The genes are TRBV11-3 and TRBJ2-3; TRBD2 matches 9 bases. The CDR3 has 14 amino acids. Germline-derived CDR1 and CDR2 are SGHNT and YENEEA. Germline trimming cut 3 bases from V and 4 bases from J; bases unmatched to any gene: 2. The DNA for the CDR3 is TGTGCCAGCAGCTTTAGCGGGGGAGCAGATACGCAGTATTTT. The encoded protein is CASSFSGGADTQYF. Variable domain in full (rest from reference TRBV11-3 and TRBJ2-3): EAGVVQSPRYKIIEKKQPVAFWCNPISGHNTLYWYLQNLGQGPELLIRYENEEAVDDSQLPKDRFSAERLKGVDSTLKIQPAELGDSAVYLCASSFSGGADTQYFGPGTRLTVL.

This clone came up a few times. This sequence joins TRBV19 and TRBJ2-7; no definite D call. The CDR3 sequence is 11 residues long. V was pared by 4 bases and J by 5 bases, with 6 bases between. Germline CDR1 LNHDA, CDR2 SQIVND (reference sequence). For the CDR3, the DNA is TGTGCCAGTAGTAGGCCCCACGAGCAGTACTTC. This sequence encodes CASSRPHEQYF.

This clone came up a few times. The genes are TRBV11-3 and TRBJ1-2, with D perhaps TRBD1 (5 bases). The V end was cut by 5 bases, the J end by 3 bases, with 16 bases between. CDR1 and CDR2 (germline): SGHNT, YENEEA. CDR3 length equals 15 residues. CDR3 amino acids: CASSQTGRLDYGYTF. The CDR3 DNA reads TGTGCCAGCAGCCAAACAGGTCGTTTAGACTATGGCTACACCTTC.

Regarding this clone: The junction departs from germline at one end; a sequencing error may be responsible. This rearrangement joins TRBV5-1 to TRBJ2-3; D might be TRBD1 (6 bases). The CDR3 contains 15 residues. Germline V gene sequence: CDR1 SGHRS, CDR2 YFSETQ. In DNA, the CDR3 is TGCGCCAGCAGCCAATTATCAGGGGAAACAGATACACAGTATTTT. It is translated as CASSQLSGETDTQYF. Together with reference TRBV5-1 and TRBJ2-3, the CDR3 gives the full variable domain: KAGVTQTPRYLIKTRGQQVTLSCSPISGHRSVSWYQQTPGQGLQFLFEYFSETQRNKGNFPGRFSGRQFSNSRSEMNVSTLELGDSALYLCASSQLSGETDTQYFGPGTRLTVL.

V is TRBV7-6 and J is TRBJ1-4; D ambiguous. The CDR3 runs 15 residues. The germline V gene encodes CDR1 SGHVS and CDR2 FNYEAQ. Trimming took off 5 bases at V and 0 bases at J, with 10 bases between the two ends. The CDR3 sequence: CASSLFGPTNEKLFF. The CDR3 DNA reads as TGTGCCAGCAGCCTTTTCGGCCCAACTAATGAAAAACTGTTTTTT.

V usage is TRBV19 and J usage is TRBJ1-2; perhaps TRBD1 as D (6 bases). Trimming removed 8 bases at V and 3 bases at J, with 28 bases between. Germline lookup yields CDR1 LNHDA and CDR2 SQIVND (reference sequence). CDR3 length equals 18 residues. The CDR3 here is CASLRIFTTTGSDYGYTF. As DNA, the CDR3 is TGTGCCAGTCTAAGAATCTTTACGACCACAGGGTCTGACTATGGCTACACCTTC.